Given below is one T cell receptor (beta chain) in context. These data originate in a study of T cell responses to AZD1222 COVID-19 vaccine. Sequencing was performed with immunoSEQ multiplex PCR; in TCRdb, only in-frame clones are kept and a portion is missing. The sample yields fewer than 55,000 clones, around 85% seen once. The sequence derives from an adult in good health. The sequenced sample was peripheral blood, obtained on day 0 of MenACWY control vaccination.

The CDR3 DNA is TGCGCCAGCAGCTTGGCCTGGGCGCTGGGTATGAACACTGAAGCTTTCTTT. Translating it yields CASSLAWALGMNTEAFF. V usage is TRBV5-1 and J usage is TRBJ1-1, with no clear D. CDR3 length: 17 residues. The germline V and J ends were trimmed by 0 bases and 0 bases, with 15 bases remaining between them. Germline V gene lookup returns CDR1 SGHRS and CDR2 YFSETQ. Looking up the rest from reference TRBV5-1 and TRBJ1-1 gives the full variable domain: KAGVTQTPRYLIKTRGQQVTLSCSPISGHRSVSWYQQTPGQGLQFLFEYFSETQRNKGNFPGRFSGRQFSNSRSEMNVSTLELGDSALYLCASSLAWALGMNTEAFFGQGTRLTVV.